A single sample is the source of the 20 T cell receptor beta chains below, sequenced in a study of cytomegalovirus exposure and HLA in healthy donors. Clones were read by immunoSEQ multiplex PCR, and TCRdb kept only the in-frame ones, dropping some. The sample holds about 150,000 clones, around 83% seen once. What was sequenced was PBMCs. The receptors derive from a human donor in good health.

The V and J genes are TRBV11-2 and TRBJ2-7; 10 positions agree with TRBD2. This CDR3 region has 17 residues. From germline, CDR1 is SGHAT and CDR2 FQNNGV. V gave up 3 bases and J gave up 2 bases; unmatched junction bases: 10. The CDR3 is CASSLGNLAGGTYEQYF. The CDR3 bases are TGTGCCAGCAGCTTGGGTAATTTAGCGGGGGGTACCTACGAGCAGTACTTC.

CDR3 sequence (DNA): TGTGCCAGTAGTATAGGTGGGACTACTGAAGCTTTCTTT. Its translation is CASSIGGTTEAFF. The chain has TRBV19 and TRBJ1-1, with D possibly TRBD1 on 5 matching bases. Trimming took off 1 base at V and 5 bases at J, with 8 bases between the two ends. The germline gives CDR1 LNHDA, CDR2 SQIVND (reference sequence). The CDR3 runs to 13 residues.

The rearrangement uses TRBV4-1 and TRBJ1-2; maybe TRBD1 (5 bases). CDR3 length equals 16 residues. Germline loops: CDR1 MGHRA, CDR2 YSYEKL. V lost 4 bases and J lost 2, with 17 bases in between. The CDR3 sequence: CASSRTPPGGNYGYTF. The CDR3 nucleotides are TGCGCCAGCAGCCGCACGCCGCCCGGGGGGAACTATGGCTACACCTTC.

Written as DNA, the CDR3 is TGCGCCAGCAGTCCGGGAGGGCCATCCCTTCAGTATTTT. Protein product: CASSPGGPSLQYF. V gene TRBV10-1 combines with J gene TRBJ2-3; 8 bases match TRBD2. With V trimmed by 5 bases and J by 12 bases, 10 bases remained unmatched. CDR1 and CDR2 (germline): WNHNN, SYGVQD (reference sequence). The length of the CDR3 is 13 residues.

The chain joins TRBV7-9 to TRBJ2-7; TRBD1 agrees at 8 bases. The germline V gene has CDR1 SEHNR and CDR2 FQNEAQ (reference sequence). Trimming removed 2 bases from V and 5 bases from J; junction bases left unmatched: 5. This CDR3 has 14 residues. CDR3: CASSLPWTGNEQYF. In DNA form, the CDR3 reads TGTGCCAGCAGCTTACCCTGGACAGGGAACGAGCAGTACTTC. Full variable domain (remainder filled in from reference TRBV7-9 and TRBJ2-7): DTGVSQNPRHKITKRGQNVTFRCDPISEHNRLYWYRQTLGQGPEFLTYFQNEAQLEKSRLLSDRFSAERPKGSFSTLEIQRTEQGDSAMYLCASSLPWTGNEQYFGPGTRLTVT.

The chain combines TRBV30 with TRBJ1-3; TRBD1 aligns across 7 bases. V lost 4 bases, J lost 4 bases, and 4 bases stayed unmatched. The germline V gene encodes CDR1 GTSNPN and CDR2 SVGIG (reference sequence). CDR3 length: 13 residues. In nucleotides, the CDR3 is TGTGCCTGGACTCCGACAGGGGGAAACACCATATATTTT. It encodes CAWTPTGGNTIYF.

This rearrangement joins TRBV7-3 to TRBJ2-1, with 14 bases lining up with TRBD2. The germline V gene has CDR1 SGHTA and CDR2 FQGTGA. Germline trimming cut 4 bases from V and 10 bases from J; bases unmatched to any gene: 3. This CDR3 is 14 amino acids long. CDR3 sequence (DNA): TGTGCCAGCAGCTCCGGACTAGCGGGGGGCGAGCAGTTCTTC. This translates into CASSSGLAGGEQFF.

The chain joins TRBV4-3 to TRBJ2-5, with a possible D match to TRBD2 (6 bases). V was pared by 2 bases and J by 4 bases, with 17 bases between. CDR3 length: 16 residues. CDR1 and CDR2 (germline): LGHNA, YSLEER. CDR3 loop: CASSQRIRDSRETQYF. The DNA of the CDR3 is TGCGCCAGCAGCCAAAGGATCCGGGACTCCAGAGAGACCCAGTACTTC.

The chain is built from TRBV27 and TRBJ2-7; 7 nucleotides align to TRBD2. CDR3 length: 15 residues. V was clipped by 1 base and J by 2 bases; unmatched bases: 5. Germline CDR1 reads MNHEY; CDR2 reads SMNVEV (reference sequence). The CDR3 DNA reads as TGTGCCAGCAGTTTATGGGGGACTAAAGCCTACGAGCAGTACTTC. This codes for CASSLWGTKAYEQYF.

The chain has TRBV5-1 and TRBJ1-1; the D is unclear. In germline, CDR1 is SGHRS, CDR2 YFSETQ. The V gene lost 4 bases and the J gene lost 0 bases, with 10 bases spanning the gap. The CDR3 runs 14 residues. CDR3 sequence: CASSTGLLNTEAFF. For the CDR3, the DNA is TGCGCCAGCAGCACCGGTCTTTTGAACACTGAAGCTTTCTTT. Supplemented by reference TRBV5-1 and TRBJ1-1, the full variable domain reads KAGVTQTPRYLIKTRGQQVTLSCSPISGHRSVSWYQQTPGQGLQFLFEYFSETQRNKGNFPGRFSGRQFSNSRSEMNVSTLELGDSALYLCASSTGLLNTEAFFGQGTRLTVV.

The CDR3 spells CASSSRDSHGYTF. CDR3 nucleotides: TGTGCCAGCAGCTCTAGGGACTCCCATGGCTACACCTTC. The genes are TRBV7-9 and TRBJ1-2; D possibly corresponds to TRBD1 (5 bases). V lost 4 bases and J lost 6, with 12 bases in between. Germline CDR1 is SEHNR and CDR2 is FQNEAQ (reference sequence). The CDR3 extends over 13 amino acids.

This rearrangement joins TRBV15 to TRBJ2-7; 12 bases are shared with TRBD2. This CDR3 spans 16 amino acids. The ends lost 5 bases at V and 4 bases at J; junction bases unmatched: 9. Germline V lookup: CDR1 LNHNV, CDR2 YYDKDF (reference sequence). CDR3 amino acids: CATSGRLAGEGYEQYF. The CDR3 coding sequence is TGTGCCACCAGCGGCCGACTAGCGGGAGAAGGTTACGAGCAGTACTTC.

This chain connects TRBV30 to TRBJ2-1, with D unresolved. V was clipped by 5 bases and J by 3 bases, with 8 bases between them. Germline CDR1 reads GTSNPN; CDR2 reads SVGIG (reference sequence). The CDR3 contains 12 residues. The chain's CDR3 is CAWLTNYNEQFF. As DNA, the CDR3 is TGTGCCTGGCTCACTAACTACAATGAGCAGTTCTTC.

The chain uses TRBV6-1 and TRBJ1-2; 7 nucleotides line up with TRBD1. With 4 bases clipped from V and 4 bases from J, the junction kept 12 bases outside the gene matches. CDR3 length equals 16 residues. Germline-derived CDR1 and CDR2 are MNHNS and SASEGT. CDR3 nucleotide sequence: TGTGCCAGCAGTGGGACAGGCGTTTCCGGTGGCTATGGCTACACCTTC. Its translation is CASSGTGVSGGYGYTF.

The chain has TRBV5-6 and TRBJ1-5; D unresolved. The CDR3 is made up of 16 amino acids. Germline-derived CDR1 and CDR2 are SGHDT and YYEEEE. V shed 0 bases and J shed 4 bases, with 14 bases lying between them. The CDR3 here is CASSLARGRLNQPQHF. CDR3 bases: TGTGCCAGCAGCTTGGCTCGTGGCAGGCTAAATCAGCCCCAGCATTTT.

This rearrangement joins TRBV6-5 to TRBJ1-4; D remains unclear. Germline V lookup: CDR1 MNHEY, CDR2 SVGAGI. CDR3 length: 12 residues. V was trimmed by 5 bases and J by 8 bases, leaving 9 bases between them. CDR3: CASSINREKLFF. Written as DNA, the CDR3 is TGTGCCAGCAGTATTAATCGGGAAAAACTGTTTTTT.

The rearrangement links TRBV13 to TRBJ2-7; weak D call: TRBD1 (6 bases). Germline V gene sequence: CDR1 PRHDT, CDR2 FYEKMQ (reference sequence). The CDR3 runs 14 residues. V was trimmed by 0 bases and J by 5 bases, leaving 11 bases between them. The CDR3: CASSLGTGYDEQYF. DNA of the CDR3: TGTGCCAGCAGCTTAGGAACAGGGTACGACGAGCAGTACTTC.

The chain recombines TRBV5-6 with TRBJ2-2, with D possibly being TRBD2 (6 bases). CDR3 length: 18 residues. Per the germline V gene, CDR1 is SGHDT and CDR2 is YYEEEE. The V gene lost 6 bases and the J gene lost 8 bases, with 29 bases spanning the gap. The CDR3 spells CASTSRWSPGLLRGELFF. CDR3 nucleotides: TGTGCCAGCACCTCCAGGTGGAGTCCGGGACTCCTTAGAGGGGAGCTGTTTTTT.

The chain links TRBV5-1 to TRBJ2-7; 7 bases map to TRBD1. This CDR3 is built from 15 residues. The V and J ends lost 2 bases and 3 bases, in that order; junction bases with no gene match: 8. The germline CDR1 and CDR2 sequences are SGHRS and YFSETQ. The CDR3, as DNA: TGCGCCAGCAGCTTTTTACCGGACAGGAACTACGAGCAGTACTTC. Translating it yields CASSFLPDRNYEQYF.

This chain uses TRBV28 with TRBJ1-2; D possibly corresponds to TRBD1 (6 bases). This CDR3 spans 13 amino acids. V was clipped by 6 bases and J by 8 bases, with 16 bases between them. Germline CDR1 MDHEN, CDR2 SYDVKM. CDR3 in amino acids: CASRFPGAGGYTF. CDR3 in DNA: TGTGCCAGCAGGTTCCCAGGGGCTGGCGGCTACACCTTC.